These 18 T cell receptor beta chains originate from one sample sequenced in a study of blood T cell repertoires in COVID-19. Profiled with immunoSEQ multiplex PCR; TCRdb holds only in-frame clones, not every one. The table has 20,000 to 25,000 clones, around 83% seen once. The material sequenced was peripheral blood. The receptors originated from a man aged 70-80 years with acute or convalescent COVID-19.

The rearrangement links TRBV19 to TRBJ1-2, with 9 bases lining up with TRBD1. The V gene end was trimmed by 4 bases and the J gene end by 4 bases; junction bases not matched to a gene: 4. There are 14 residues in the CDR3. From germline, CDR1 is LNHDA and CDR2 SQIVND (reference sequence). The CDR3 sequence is CASSSGTGSYGYTF. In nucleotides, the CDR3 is TGTGCCAGTAGTAGCGGGACAGGGAGCTATGGCTACACCTTC.

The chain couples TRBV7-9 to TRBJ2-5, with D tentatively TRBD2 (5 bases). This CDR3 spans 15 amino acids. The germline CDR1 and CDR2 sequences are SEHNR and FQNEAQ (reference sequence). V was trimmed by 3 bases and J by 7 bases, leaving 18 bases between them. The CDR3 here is CASSFTDYPEGTQYF. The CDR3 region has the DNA TGTGCCAGCAGCTTTACCGACTATCCCGAAGGGACCCAGTACTTC.

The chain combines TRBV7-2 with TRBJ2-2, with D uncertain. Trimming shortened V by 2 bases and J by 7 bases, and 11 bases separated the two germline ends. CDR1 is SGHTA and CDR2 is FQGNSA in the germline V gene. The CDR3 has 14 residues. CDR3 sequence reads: CASSLILSGGELFF. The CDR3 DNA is TGTGCCAGCAGCTTAATACTCTCTGGCGGGGAGCTGTTTTTT.

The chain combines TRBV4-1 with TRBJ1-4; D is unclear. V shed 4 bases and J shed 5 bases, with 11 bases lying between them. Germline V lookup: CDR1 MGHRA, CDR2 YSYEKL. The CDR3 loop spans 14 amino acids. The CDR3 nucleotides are TGCGCCAGCAGCCCCGATCCGGGAAATGAAAAACTGTTTTTT. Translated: CASSPDPGNEKLFF.

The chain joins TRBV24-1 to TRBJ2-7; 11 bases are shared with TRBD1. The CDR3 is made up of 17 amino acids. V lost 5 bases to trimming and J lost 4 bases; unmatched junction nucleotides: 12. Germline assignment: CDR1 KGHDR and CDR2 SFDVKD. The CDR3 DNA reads TGTGCCACCAGTGGCCGATCTCGGGGGACAGGGGGTTACGAGCAGTACTTC. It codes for CATSGRSRGTGGYEQYF.

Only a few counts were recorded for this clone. The CDR3, as DNA: TGTGCCAGCAGCTCCCGGGAGTTCCCCTACGAGCAGTACTTC. It yields the protein CASSSREFPYEQYF. The genes are TRBV5-4 and TRBJ2-7; D is possibly TRBD2 (6 bases). The V gene's germline CDR1 is SGHNT and CDR2 YYREEE (reference sequence). V was trimmed by 3 bases and J by 2 bases, leaving 12 bases between them. CDR3 length equals 14 residues. Full variable domain (missing parts from reference TRBV5-4 and TRBJ2-7): ETGVTQSPTHLIKTRGQQVTLRCSSQSGHNTVSWYQQALGQGPQFIFQYYREEENGRGNFPPRFSGLQFPNYSSELNVNALELDDSALYLCASSSREFPYEQYFGPGTRLTVT.

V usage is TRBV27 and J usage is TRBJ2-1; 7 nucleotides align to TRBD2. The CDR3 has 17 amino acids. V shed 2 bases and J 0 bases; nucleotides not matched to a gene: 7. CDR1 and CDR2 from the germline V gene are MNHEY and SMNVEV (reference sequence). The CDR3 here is CASSLETSSLSYNEQFF. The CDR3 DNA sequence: TGTGCCAGCAGTTTAGAGACTAGCTCACTCTCCTACAATGAGCAGTTCTTC.

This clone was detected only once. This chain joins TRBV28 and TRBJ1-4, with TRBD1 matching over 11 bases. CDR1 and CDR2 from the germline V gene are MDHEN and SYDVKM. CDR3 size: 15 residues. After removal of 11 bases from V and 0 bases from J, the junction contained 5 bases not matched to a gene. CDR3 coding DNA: TGTGCCTCTGGACAGGGGGCCGCAACTAATGAAAAACTGTTTTTT. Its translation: CASGQGAATNEKLFF.

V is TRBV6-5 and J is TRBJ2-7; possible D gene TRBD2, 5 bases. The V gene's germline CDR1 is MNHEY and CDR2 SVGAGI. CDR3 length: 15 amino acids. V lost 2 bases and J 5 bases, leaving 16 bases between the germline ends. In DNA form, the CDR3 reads TGTGCCAGCAGTTACCCGAGTCAGGCGGGCGACGAGCAGTACTTC. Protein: CASSYPSQAGDEQYF.

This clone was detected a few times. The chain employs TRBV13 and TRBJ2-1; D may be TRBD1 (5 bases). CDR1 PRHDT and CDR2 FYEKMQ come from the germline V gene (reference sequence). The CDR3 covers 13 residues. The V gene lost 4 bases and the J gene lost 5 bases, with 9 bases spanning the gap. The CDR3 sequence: CASSSDSNNEQFF. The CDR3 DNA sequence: TGTGCCAGCAGCTCCGACAGTAACAATGAGCAGTTCTTC.

The DNA of the CDR3 is TGTGCCATCAGTGGGGACAGGGGGCCCTACAATGAGCAGTTCTTC. It specifies CAISGDRGPYNEQFF. The gene calls are TRBV10-3 and TRBJ2-1; TRBD1 aligns across 12 bases. CDR1 is ENHRY and CDR2 is SYGVKD in the germline V gene. This CDR3 contains 15 residues. V lost 4 bases and J lost 2; bases outside the gene matches: 0.

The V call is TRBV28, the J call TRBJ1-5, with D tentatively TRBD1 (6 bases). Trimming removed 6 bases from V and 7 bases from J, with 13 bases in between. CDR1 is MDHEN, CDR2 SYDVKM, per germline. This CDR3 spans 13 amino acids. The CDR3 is CASRYRVGQPQHF. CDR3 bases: TGTGCCAGCAGGTACAGGGTCGGACAGCCCCAGCATTTT. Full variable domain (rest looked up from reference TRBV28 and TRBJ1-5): DVKVTQSSRYLVKRTGEKVFLECVQDMDHENMFWYRQDPGLGLRLIYFSYDVKMKEKGDIPEGYSVSREKKERFSLILESASTNQTSMYLCASRYRVGQPQHFGDGTRLSIL.

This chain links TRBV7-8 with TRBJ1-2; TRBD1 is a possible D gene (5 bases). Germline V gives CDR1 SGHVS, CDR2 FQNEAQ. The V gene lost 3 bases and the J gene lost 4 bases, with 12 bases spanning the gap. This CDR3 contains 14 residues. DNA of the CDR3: TGTGCCAGCAGCTTTAATGGGGCCGTCTATGGCTACACCTTC. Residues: CASSFNGAVYGYTF.

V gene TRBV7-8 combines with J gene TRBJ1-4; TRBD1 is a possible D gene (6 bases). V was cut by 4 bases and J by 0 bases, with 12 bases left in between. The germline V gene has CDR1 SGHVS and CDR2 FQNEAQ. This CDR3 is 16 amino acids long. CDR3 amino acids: CASSSGQYATNEKLFF. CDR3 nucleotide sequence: TGTGCCAGCAGCTCCGGACAGTACGCAACTAATGAAAAACTGTTTTTT.

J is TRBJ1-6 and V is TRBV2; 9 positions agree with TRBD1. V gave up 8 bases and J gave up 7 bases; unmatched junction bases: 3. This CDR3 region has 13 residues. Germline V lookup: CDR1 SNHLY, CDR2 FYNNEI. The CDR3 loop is CASGGQGNSPLHF. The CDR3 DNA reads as TGTGCCAGCGGAGGACAGGGGAATTCACCCCTCCACTTT.

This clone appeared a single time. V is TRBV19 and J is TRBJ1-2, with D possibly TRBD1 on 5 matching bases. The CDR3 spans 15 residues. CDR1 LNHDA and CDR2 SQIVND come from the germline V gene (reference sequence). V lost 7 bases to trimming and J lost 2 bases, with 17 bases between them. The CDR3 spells CASTLRGGLNYGYTF. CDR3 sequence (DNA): TGTGCCAGTACCCTCCGCGGGGGTTTAAACTATGGCTACACCTTC.

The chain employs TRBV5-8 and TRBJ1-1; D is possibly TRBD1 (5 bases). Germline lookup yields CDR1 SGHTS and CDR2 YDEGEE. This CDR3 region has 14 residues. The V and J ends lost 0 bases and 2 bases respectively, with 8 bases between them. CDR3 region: CASSLVRANTEAFF. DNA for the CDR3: TGTGCCAGCAGCTTGGTCAGGGCCAACACTGAAGCTTTCTTT.

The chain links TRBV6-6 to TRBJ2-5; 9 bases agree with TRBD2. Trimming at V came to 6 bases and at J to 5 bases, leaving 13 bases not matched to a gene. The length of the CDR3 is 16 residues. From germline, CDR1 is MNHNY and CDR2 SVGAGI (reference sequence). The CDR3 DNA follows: TGTGCCAGCAGGAATCGACTAGCGGCAAGTGGGGAGACCCAGTACTTC. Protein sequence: CASRNRLAASGETQYF.